This T cell receptor beta chain originates from a study of cytomegalovirus exposure and HLA in healthy donors (dated by TCRdb to about 2017). For the wider study: An earlier analysis of some 550 of the donors reported approximately 290 Gb of sequence data and approximately 110 million unique TCR beta sequences from 150 million to 200 million T cells. An early release that covered 500 to 800 HLA-typed donors contained approximately 320 gigabases of sequencing data and tens of millions of unique TCR sequences. Of the roughly 400 genotyped donors, approximately 83% fell in the genetic ancestry cluster associated with self-reported Caucasian donors. The study aimed to test whether cataloging public T cell receptors could reveal signatures of past pathogen exposure. The study used immunosequencing to profile the T cell repertoires of approximately 690 subjects and linked those repertoires to cytomegalovirus serostatus. In addition to the first cohort of 500 to 850 subjects, a separate validation cohort of around 110 different subjects was used. To predict cytomegalovirus infection status, the study combined high-throughput TCR immunosequencing, statistical association of individual TCRs with disease status, and machine learning. A later analysis re-examined previously published TCR beta repertoires from 500 to 700 donors and added high-resolution HLA genotyping to investigate patterns of TCR occurrence. The later analysis used no new phenotypic data to find candidate immune exposures, relying instead on TCR beta sequences and their occurrence across donors. An earlier analysis of more than 450 of the donors used high-throughput TCR beta sequencing to judge whether each TCR beta V gene segment behaved as functional or pseudogenic. Donor age, sex, ethnicity and CMV serostatus were compiled alongside the repertoire data. Genome-wide SNP genotypes for about 65% of the roughly 700 donors were used in a later genetic analysis, which treated that subset as a discovery cohort. All discovery cohort repertoires had been generated on a single sequencing platform. HLA typing included class I and class II loci at four-digit resolution. Typing coverage varied by locus: 629-630 donors for A, B, C, DRB1 and DQB1; more than 500 for DQA1; approximately 610 for DPA1; 450 to 480 for DPB1. Roughly five DR-DQ haplotypes were handled as single units for association and clustering because linkage in the cohort was strong. On average, around 230,000 unique TCR beta nucleotide sequences were sequenced per donor among 300 to 500 genotyped donors of the cohort, with roughly 18% of those sequences being non-productive. On the study overall, not on this receptor specifically: In vitro tests confirmed that a few of the cytomegalovirus-associated TCR beta chains recognize cytomegalovirus antigens. In this cohort, only TCR beta chains were sequenced, and detectable features were limited by the absence of alpha or paired-chain data. V-gene and J-gene trimming of TCR beta chains was associated with a missense DCLRE1C variant in a later genetic analysis, and the association was replicated in an independent cohort. Most TCR sequences were seen in very few donors, while some public TCRs were found in many individuals. Specific HLA alleles were associated with over 15,000 TCR beta sequences at a false discovery rate of 0.05 in a later analysis. In an earlier analysis of 587 of the donors, most TCR beta V segments were observed in productive rearrangements about 87% or about 30% of the time, broadly matching IMGT annotations. Because counts were too low, approximately 15 rarely observed V segments, including chromosome 9 orphons, were excluded from the earlier analysis of several hundred of the donors. Linkage disequilibrium might explain the correlated functional status among segregating V segments, but an unknown experimental factor could not be ruled out. Assigning TCR associations to individual alleles was difficult when HLA alleles, especially DR and DQ, strongly co-occurred. According to a later analysis, TCR association rates differed among HLA loci, with DRB1 alleles showing the most associated TCRs and HLA-C alleles showing the fewest. Most CMV-associated TCR beta chains appeared to be HLA-restricted in a later analysis, and the HLA associations seemed to be driven largely by CMV exposure. Some IMGT-functional V segments, including TRBV6-2 and TRBV6-3, could not be distinguished by the 87-base-pair reads and were therefore excluded. A further reported finding was that TCR beta sequences accurately predicted the HLA-A and HLA-B alleles for most subjects in the first cohort. The study listed approximately 160 TCR beta chains as associated with cytomegalovirus. A group of highly shared sequence variants was considered likely to be a technical artifact of the sequencing pipeline. Cytomegalovirus status was reported to be diagnosed by the classifier with high specificity and sensitivity in both the original and validation cohorts. Because HLA typing was missing for some donors at each locus, association tests included only the typed subset. CMV serostatus was the only immune exposure information available for the cohort. A later analysis found that HLA-associated TCR beta chains were more clonally expanded and had lower generation probabilities than equally common non-associated chains. In a later genetic analysis, fewer N-insertions in productive TCRs were reported among donors in an Asian-associated ancestry cluster than the approximately 670-donor mean. It was suggested by the authors that the approach could potentially be generalized to other disease states and immunological phenotypes. Roughly uniform sequencing depth across donors was assumed in presence/absence analyses, although this assumption may not hold. According to a later analysis, parvovirus B19, influenza, CMV and Epstein-Barr virus appeared linked to several top co-occurrence clusters.

The library was prepared using the immunoSEQ multiplex PCR assay. For the multiplex PCR, a mixture combining 60 forward primers for TCR Vbeta segments and 13 reverse primers for TCR Jbeta segments was used. Amplification of the CDR3 region of rearranged TCR beta genes was performed with a multiplex PCR assay on genomic DNA. The Illumina HiSeq System was used to sequence the amplified TCR beta libraries as 87-base-pair reads. From the authors' description of their analysis: Across the 500 to 750 repertoires, a later analysis counted about 81 million unique TCR beta chains, roughly 11 million of which were shared by at least two donors. To remove PCR and sequencing errors, raw reads were error-corrected and collapsed into unique sequences using a nearest-neighbor algorithm that merged closely related sequences. V, D and J gene segments were assigned by aligning CDR3 sequences to IMGT reference sequences. Each retained sequence needed at least a six-nucleotide match to both a V gene segment and a J gene segment. A rearrangement was called productive if the CDR3 had no stop codons and remained in frame with V and J, and every other rearrangement was called non-productive. Following IMGT convention, CDR3 was defined as the stretch from the second conserved V-encoded cysteine to the conserved J-encoded phenylalanine. The earlier analysis of about 590 of the donors excluded sequences that lacked an unambiguous match to a single V gene segment. An earlier analysis of over 450 of the donors classified V segments as functional when productive rearrangements were above 56.7% and as segregating when the standard deviation between donors was above 5%. A statistical classification framework was built to diagnose cytomegalovirus status from the catalog of TCR beta chain sequences. In a later analysis, V and J genes were assigned by comparing TCR nucleotide sequences against IMGT/GENE-DB human TR gene sequences. The TCRdist pipeline was used in a later analysis to assign CDR3 sequences and most-parsimonious VDJ recombination scenarios. In a later analysis, each TCR beta chain was defined by its CDR3 amino acid sequence together with its V-gene family, and reads lacking a unique V-gene family were excluded. A later analysis removed over 500 highly shared, low-generation-probability nucleotide sequences to deal with suspected cross-contamination and a sequencing artifact. In a later analysis, a clonal expansion index for each public chain was calculated from normalized within-repertoire ranks of inferred template counts. In a later analysis, generation probabilities were computed with a VDJ recombination model fitted to out-of-frame rearrangements, and the resulting probabilities were checked against IGoR. In a later analysis, hypergeometric tests were used to score TCR-TCR, TCR-HLA and TCR-CMV co-occurrence, with a repertoire-size bias correction applied to TCR pairs. In a later analysis, false discovery rates were estimated by permuting HLA or CMV assignments 20 times. In a later analysis, co-occurring TCRs were grouped using DBSCAN, with TCRdist sequence similarity added in when clustering inside HLA-allele-positive subsets. Co-occurrence clustering excluded repertoires with fewer than 30,000 or more than 120,000 public chains, plus five with anomalous nucleotide sharing. The table was pulled from immuneACCESS by TCRdb, which kept in-frame rearrangements only. Such tables lose some clones; where checked, under half of the loss comes from unresolved V genes, and the rest has no known cause. V and J calls and clone size follow that table, whereas D and trimming were derived from the DNA. The sample profile shows 100,000 to 150,000 clones; roughly 80% of them were found once. About 3.9% of the sample is held by the ten biggest clonotypes.

Including the terminal cysteine and phenylalanine, the CDR3 comprises 14 residues. Left in the record is the CDR3 DNA by itself, 42 bases read in frame from the first base. Trimming at the junction amounts to 3 bases on V and 6 bases on J, and the germline ends lie 13 bases apart. CDR1 and CDR2 were assigned from the germline V gene as SGHDT and YYEEEE. The cohort comprised 666 healthy bone marrow donors. At the time of sampling, every cohort member was nominally healthy, though immune exposures that went unrecorded were likely present. The donor tested CMV seropositive, placing the donor among the 289 seropositive members of the cohort. Each donor provided a peripheral blood sample, and peripheral blood mononuclear cells were used for TCR beta sequencing. The Qiagen DNeasy Blood Extraction Kit was used to extract genomic DNA from the blood cell samples. Details on this clone: There is no known antigen for this receptor. No much larger clonotype is one base removed from it; base qualities were not supplied.

The source is a woman between 40 and 55 years old in good health and CMV-seropositive. Sequenced input: PBMCs. This chain is built from TRBV5-6 and TRBJ2-1, with the D gene too uncertain to name. Read as DNA, the sequence is TGTGCCAGCAGCTCCACGAGGTCGGGCAATGAGCAGTTCTTC. Its protein product is CASSSTRSGNEQFF.